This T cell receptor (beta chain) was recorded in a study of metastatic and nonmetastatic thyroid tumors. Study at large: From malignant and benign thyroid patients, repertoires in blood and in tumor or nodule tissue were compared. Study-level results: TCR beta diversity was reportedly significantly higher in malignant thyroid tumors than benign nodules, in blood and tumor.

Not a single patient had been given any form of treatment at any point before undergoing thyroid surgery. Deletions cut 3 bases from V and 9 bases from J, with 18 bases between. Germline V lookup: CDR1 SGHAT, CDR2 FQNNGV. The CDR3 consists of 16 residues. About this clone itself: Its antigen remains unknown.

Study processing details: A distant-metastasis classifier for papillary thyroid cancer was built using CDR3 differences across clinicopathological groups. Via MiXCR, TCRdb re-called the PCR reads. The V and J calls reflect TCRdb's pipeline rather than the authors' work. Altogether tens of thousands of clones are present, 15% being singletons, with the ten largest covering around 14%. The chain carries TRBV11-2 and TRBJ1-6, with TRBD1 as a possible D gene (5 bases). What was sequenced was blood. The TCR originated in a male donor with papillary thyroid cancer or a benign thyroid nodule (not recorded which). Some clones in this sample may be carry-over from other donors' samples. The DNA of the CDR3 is TGTGCCAGCAGCTTTGGTTGGGGCGGAGTAGCTTCACCCCTCCACTTT. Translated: CASSFGWGGVASPLHF.